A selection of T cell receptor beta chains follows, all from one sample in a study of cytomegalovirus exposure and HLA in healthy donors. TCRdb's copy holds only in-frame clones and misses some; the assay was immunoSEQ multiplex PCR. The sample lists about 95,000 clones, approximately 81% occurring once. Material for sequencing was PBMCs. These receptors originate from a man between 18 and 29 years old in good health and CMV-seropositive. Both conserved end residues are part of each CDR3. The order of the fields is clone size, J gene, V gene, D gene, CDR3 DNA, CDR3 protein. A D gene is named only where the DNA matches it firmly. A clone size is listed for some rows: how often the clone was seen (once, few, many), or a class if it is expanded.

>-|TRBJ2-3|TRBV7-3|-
TGTGCCAGCAGCTTGCGAGGGAGCACAGATACGCAGTATTTT
CASSLRGSTDTQYF
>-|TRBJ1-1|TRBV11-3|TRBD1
TGTGCCAGCGTTGCAGGGGGCGGAGGTGAAGCTTTCTTT
CASVAGGGGEAFF
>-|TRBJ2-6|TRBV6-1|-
TGTGCCAGCAGTGAAGCGCCAATTGGAGCTGGGGGGGCCAACGTCCTGACTTTC
CASSEAPIGAGGANVLTF
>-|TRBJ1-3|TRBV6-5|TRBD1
TGTGCCAGCGGAAACAGGGGTAGCGGAAACACCATATATTTT
CASGNRGSGNTIYF
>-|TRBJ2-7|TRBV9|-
TGTGCCAGCAGCGTAGGATTAGCCTCCACCTACGAGCAGTACTTC
CASSVGLASTYEQYF
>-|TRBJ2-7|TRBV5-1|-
TGCGCCAGCAGATCCGGACAGCCAACCTACGAGCAGTACTTC
CASRSGQPTYEQYF
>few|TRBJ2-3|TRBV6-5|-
TGTGCCAGCAGTTATGACTTAGCCCCTGATACGCAGTATTTT
CASSYDLAPDTQYF
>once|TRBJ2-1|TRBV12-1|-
TGTGCCAGCAGCTGCCCGGAGGCGAGCGGGAAGTACAATGAGCAGTTCTTC
CASSCPEASGKYNEQFF
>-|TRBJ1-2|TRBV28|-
TGTGCCAGCAGTTTAGAGGGCGTCTTCGACTATGGCTACACCTTC
CASSLEGVFDYGYTF
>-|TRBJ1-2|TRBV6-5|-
TGTGCCAGCACTATCGACAGGAACTATGGCTACACCTTC
CASTIDRNYGYTF
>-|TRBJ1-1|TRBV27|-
TGTGCCAGCAGTTCGCCAGGCCCGAACACTGAAGCTTTCTTT
CASSSPGPNTEAFF
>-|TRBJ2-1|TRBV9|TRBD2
TGTGCCAGCAGCCCTAGCGGGATATCCGATGAGCAGTTCTTC
CASSPSGISDEQFF
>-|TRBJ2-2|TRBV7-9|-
TGTGCCAGCAGCTTAGTCAGGGCATCTGATGGCGGGGAGCTGTTTTTT
CASSLVRASDGGELFF
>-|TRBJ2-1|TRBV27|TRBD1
TGTGCCAGCAAACAAGGGGACAGTCACTCCTACAATGAGCAGTTCTTC
CASKQGDSHSYNEQFF
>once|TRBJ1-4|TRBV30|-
TGTGCCTGGAGTGTATCCCCTAACAGGGCACGGAATGAAAAACTGTTTTTT
CAWSVSPNRARNEKLFF
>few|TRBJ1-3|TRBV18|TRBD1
TGTGCCAGCTCACCACCGAAGGGGGCTATTGGAAACACCATATATTTT
CASSPPKGAIGNTIYF
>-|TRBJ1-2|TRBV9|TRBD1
TGTGCCAGCAGCTTAGGGACAGGGGGCGACTATGGCTACACCTTC
CASSLGTGGDYGYTF
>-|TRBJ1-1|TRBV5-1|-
TGCGCCAGCAGCTTGGCCGAGAACGAATGGAACACTGAAGCTTTCTTT
CASSLAENEWNTEAFF
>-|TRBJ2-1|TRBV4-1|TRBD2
TGCGCCAGCAGCCAACGACTAGCGGGAGGGGGCACGTTCTTC
CASSQRLAGGGTFF
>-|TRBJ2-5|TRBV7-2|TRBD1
TGTGCCAGCAGCTCCTCGACAGGGAAAGAGACCCAGTACTTC
CASSSSTGKETQYF
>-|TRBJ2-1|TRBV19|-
TGTGCCAGTGACGGAGGGCCTTACAATGAGCAGTTCTTC
CASDGGPYNEQFF
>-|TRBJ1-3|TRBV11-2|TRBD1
TGTGCCAGCAGCATCCAGGGGGTGTCTGGAAACACCATATATTTT
CASSIQGVSGNTIYF
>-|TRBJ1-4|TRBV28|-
TGTGCCAGCAGTTTCTTACCAGATAATGAAAAACTGTTTTTT
CASSFLPDNEKLFF
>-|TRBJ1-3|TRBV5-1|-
TGCGCCAGCAGCTTGGGCGACTCTGGAAACACCATATATTTT
CASSLGDSGNTIYF
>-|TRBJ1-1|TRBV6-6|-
TGTGCCAGCAGTCCGGGGGGGACTGAAGCTTTCTTT
CASSPGGTEAFF
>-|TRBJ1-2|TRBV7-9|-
TGTGCCAGCAGCGCCCAGGGGAACTATGGCTACACCTTC
CASSAQGNYGYTF
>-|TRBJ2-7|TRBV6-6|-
TGTGCCAGCAGTTACCTAGGAGAGGGTGCCTACGAGCAGTACTTC
CASSYLGEGAYEQYF
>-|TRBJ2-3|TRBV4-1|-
TGCGCCAGCAGCCCGGCTTCGGGGATAAGCACAGATACGCAGTATTTT
CASSPASGISTDTQYF
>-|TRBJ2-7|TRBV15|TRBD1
TGTGCCACCAGCAGAGCTGGGGATCGGACAGGGGGCTACGAGCAGTACTTC
CATSRAGDRTGGYEQYF
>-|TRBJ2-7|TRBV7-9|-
TGTGCCAGCAGCTCCCGCGGCCCATCGGGTGTCTACGAGCAGTACTTC
CASSSRGPSGVYEQYF
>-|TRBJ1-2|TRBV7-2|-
TGTGCCAGCAGCTTAGCTTCCCCGGGATTGGGCTATGGCTACACCTTC
CASSLASPGLGYGYTF
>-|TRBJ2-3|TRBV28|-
TGTGCCAGCAGACAGGGCACAGATACGCAGTATTTT
CASRQGTDTQYF
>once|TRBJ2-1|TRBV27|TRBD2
TGTGCCAGCGGTAGCGGGAGGGCCGAGGGTGAGCAGTTCTTC
CASGSGRAEGEQFF
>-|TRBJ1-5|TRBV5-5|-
TGTGCCAGCAGCTTAATAGGAGAGAATCAGCCCCAGCATTTT
CASSLIGENQPQHF
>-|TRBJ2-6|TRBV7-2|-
TGTGCCAGCAGCTTAGCCCACCAGGGAACTGGGGCCAACGTCCTGACTTTC
CASSLAHQGTGANVLTF
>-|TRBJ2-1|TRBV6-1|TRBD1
TGTGCCAGCAGTGAAGTGCCGGGACAGGGCCATGAGCAGTTCTTC
CASSEVPGQGHEQFF
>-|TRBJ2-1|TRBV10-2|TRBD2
TGCGCCAGCAGTTCAGGACTAGCGGGAGGCGGTGAGCAGTTCTTC
CASSSGLAGGGEQFF
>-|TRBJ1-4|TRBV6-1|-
TGTGCCAGCAGTGTTTATCAGGGGAACGAAAAACTGTTTTTT
CASSVYQGNEKLFF
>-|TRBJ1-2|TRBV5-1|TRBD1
TGCGCCAGCAGGTCCGGTACAGGGGTGTTCTATGGCTACACCTTC
CASRSGTGVFYGYTF
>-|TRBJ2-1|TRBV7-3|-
TGTGCCAGCAGCTCCGGTTCGCTGAATGAGCAGTTCTTC
CASSSGSLNEQFF
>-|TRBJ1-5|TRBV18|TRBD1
TGTGCCAGCTCTGAGACAGGGGAGGGGCAGCCCCAGCATTTT
CASSETGEGQPQHF
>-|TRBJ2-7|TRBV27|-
TGTGCCAGCAGAATCGGGACAGAGCGGGCCTACGAGCAGTACTTC
CASRIGTERAYEQYF
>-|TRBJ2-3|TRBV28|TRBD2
TGTGCCAGCAGTAACGGACTAGCGGGATCAGATACGCAGTATTTT
CASSNGLAGSDTQYF
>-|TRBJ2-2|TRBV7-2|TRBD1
TGTGCCAGCAGCCATCAGGGGGCGGGAACCGGGGAGCTGTTTTTT
CASSHQGAGTGELFF